The 17 T cell receptor beta chains below were found in one sample sequenced in a study of blood T cell repertoires in COVID-19. Here immunoSEQ multiplex PCR was the method, and the copy in TCRdb shows in-frame clones only, minus some. Of 200,000 to 300,000 clones in the sample, roughly 86% were seen once. Sequenced: peripheral blood. All receptors come from a woman aged 55 to 70 with COVID-19, enrolled during active disease.

This clone was counted only a few times. The rearrangement links TRBV19 to TRBJ1-1; 10 bases match TRBD1. Germline CDR1 is LNHDA and CDR2 is SQIVND (reference sequence). The CDR3 is 17 amino acids. V dropped 2 bases and J dropped 1; count of bases not matched to a gene: 7. The CDR3 protein is CASSIPDRGPTNTEAFF. DNA for the CDR3: TGTGCCAGTAGTATACCCGACAGGGGGCCCACGAACACTGAAGCTTTCTTT.

This chain uses TRBV28 with TRBJ1-6; 8 bases align to TRBD1. CDR3 length: 16 residues. The germline CDR1 and CDR2 sequences are MDHEN and SYDVKM. Trimming cost V 4 bases and J 8 bases; bases outside gene matches: 10. The CDR3 DNA sequence: TGTGCCAGCAGTTCGCGAGGACAGGGCTGGGATTCACCCCTCCACTTT. This translates into CASSSRGQGWDSPLHF.

The chain uses TRBV7-6 and TRBJ2-5; a weak D match, TRBD2 (5 bases). Trimming shortened V by 1 base and J by 5 bases, and 8 bases separated the two germline ends. The CDR3 totals 13 residues. Germline values: CDR1 SGHVS, CDR2 FNYEAQ. The CDR3 spells CASSLVPGETQYF. DNA for the CDR3: TGTGCCAGCAGCTTAGTCCCGGGGGAGACCCAGTACTTC.

This rearrangement joins TRBV27 to TRBJ1-1; D possibly corresponds to TRBD1 (6 bases). The V end was cut by 6 bases, the J end by 4 bases, with 18 bases between. CDR1 is MNHEY, CDR2 SMNVEV, per germline (reference sequence). CDR3 length: 15 amino acids. The CDR3 is CASRIKPRGITEAFF. CDR3 sequence (DNA): TGTGCCAGCAGAATCAAACCCAGGGGAATCACTGAAGCTTTCTTT.

The sample holds one count of this clone. The chain has TRBV12-3 or TRBV12-4 and TRBJ2-3; a weak D match, TRBD2 (5 bases). The CDR3 is 13 amino acids. V was clipped by 6 bases and J by 3 bases, with 10 bases between them. CDR3: CASREGLTDTQYF. Written as DNA, the CDR3 is TGTGCCAGCAGAGAGGGTTTAACAGATACGCAGTATTTT.

Remarks on this clone: A read error may produce the germline difference seen at one junction end. The chain combines TRBV25-1 with TRBJ2-1, with D unclear. This CDR3 region has 12 residues. Germline loops: CDR1 MGHDK, CDR2 SYGVNS. The CDR3 DNA follows: TGTGCCAGCAGTGAATATTACACTGAGCAGTTCTTC. It is translated as CASSEYYTEQFF.

This chain connects TRBV6-5 to TRBJ2-5; D might be TRBD2 (6 bases). The germline CDR1 and CDR2 sequences are MNHEY and SVGAGI. CDR3 length: 14 amino acids. Between the trimmed V and J ends, which lost 7 bases and 1 base, there was a span of 13 bases. The CDR3 loop is CASIRGEAQETQYF. Here the CDR3 DNA reads TGTGCCAGCATTCGTGGGGAGGCCCAAGAGACCCAGTACTTC.

This chain joins TRBV7-8 and TRBJ1-4, with D possibly TRBD1 on 5 matching bases. The CDR3 runs to 14 residues. Trimming left V 5 bases short and J 5 bases short, with 12 bases between. Looked up from germline, CDR1 is SGHVS and CDR2 is FQNEAQ. The CDR3 loop is CASSRGRGNEKLFF. The CDR3 DNA reads TGTGCCAGCAGCCGAGGACGGGGGAATGAAAAACTGTTTTTT.

The chain is built from TRBV5-1 and TRBJ2-5; 10 bases fit TRBD2. Germline trimming cut 0 bases from V and 4 bases from J; bases unmatched to any gene: 18. Germline assignment: CDR1 SGHRS and CDR2 YFSETQ. CDR3 length: 20 amino acids. In DNA, the CDR3 is TGCGCCAGCAGCTTGGTACTAGCGGGACCACGTACAAGGGTTTCAGAGACCCAGTACTTC. It is translated as CASSLVLAGPRTRVSETQYF.

This sequence joins TRBV19 and TRBJ1-5; no clear D. V was clipped by 3 bases and J by 2 bases, with 14 bases between them. The germline V gene encodes CDR1 LNHDA and CDR2 SQIVND (reference sequence). The CDR3 consists of 16 residues. The CDR3, as DNA: TGTGCCAGTAGTATTGGTTCACAGACGGGCAATCAGCCCCAGCATTTT. Translation gives CASSIGSQTGNQPQHF.

This chain joins TRBV9 and TRBJ2-7, with 9 bases fitting TRBD1. The CDR3 covers 15 residues. CDR1 and CDR2 (germline): SGDLS, YYNGEE. V lost 6 bases to trimming and J lost 0 bases; unmatched junction nucleotides: 7. CDR3 residues: CASTPGQGASYEQYF. CDR3 DNA: TGTGCCAGCACCCCGGGACAGGGAGCCTCCTACGAGCAGTACTTC.

This chain joins TRBV18 and TRBJ1-1; D perhaps matches TRBD1 (6 bases). Trimming cost V 1 base and J 1 base, with 10 bases left between them. The length of the CDR3 is 15 residues. From germline, CDR1 is KGHSH and CDR2 LQKENI. DNA of the CDR3: TGTGCCAGCTCACCACTTGGGACAAAGAACACTGAAGCTTTCTTT. Its protein product is CASSPLGTKNTEAFF.

This clone occurred a few times. The chain joins TRBV28 to TRBJ1-4; 9 bases are a match to TRBD1. Trimming removed 6 bases from V and 2 bases from J; junction bases left unmatched: 7. Germline values: CDR1 MDHEN, CDR2 SYDVKM. The CDR3 is 16 residues long. The CDR3 reads CASSRGGQGTNEKLFF. Written as DNA, the CDR3 is TGTGCCAGCAGCCGCGGGGGACAGGGCACTAATGAAAAACTGTTTTTT.

The chain recombines TRBV29-1 with TRBJ1-2, with D hard to call. CDR3 length equals 13 residues. Germline CDR1 is SQVTM and CDR2 is ANQGSEA. The V end lost 7 bases, the J end lost 0 bases, and 12 bases lay between the germline ends. CDR3 nucleotide sequence: TGCAGCGCCGGAGGAGACTCTAACTATGGCTACACCTTC. Translated, it gives CSAGGDSNYGYTF.

CDR3: CASSSGQEKTEAFF. Written as DNA, the CDR3 is TGCGCCAGCAGCTCGGGACAGGAAAAAACTGAAGCTTTCTTT. The chain links TRBV5-1 to TRBJ1-1; 8 bases agree with TRBD1. This CDR3 is 14 amino acids long. The V segment lost 3 bases and the J segment 5 bases; nucleotides outside the gene matches: 6. Germline V CDR1 and CDR2: SGHRS, YFSETQ.

The CDR3 spells CASSLRGDNSPLHF. Written as DNA, the CDR3 is TGTGCCAGCAGTCTCAGGGGTGATAATTCACCCCTCCACTTT. The chain combines TRBV6-4 with TRBJ1-6, with D maybe TRBD1 (6 bases). With 5 bases removed from V and 5 bases from J, the gap between germline ends came to 10 bases. The germline V gene has CDR1 MRHNA and CDR2 SNTAGT. This CDR3 comprises 14 residues.

The gene calls are TRBV7-9 and TRBJ1-1; 7 bases align to TRBD1. V shed 5 bases and J 1 base; nucleotides not matched to a gene: 7. The CDR3 length is 15 residues. The germline V gene has CDR1 SEHNR and CDR2 FQNEAQ (reference sequence). CDR3 in DNA: TGTGCCAGCAGCCCTTCCGGGACAGCGAACACTGAAGCTTTCTTT. Residues: CASSPSGTANTEAFF.